This TCR beta chain appears in the sequencing data of a study of beta chain features in type 1 diabetes. Study results and limitations: Among type 1 diabetes patients, VDJ junctions had fewer insertions and more deletions. Moderate yet significant TCRB CDR3 shortening was seen in Type 1 diabetes patients in all four CD4+ subsets.

CD45RO/CCR7/CD25/CD127/CD95/CD27 sorting isolated CD4+ naive, central memory, regulatory and stem cell-like memory cells. This CDR3 comprises 15 residues. Germline V lookup: CDR1 SGHNT, CDR2 YYREEE (reference sequence). Trimming cost V 2 bases and J 4 bases, with 15 bases left between them. Expressed TCRB transcripts were sequenced after all isolated RNA was converted to cDNA. About 3.57 million reads, on average, came from each naive, central memory and regulatory T cell sample. Clones were read by immunoSEQ multiplex PCR, and TCRdb kept only the in-frame ones, dropping some. The sample holds hundreds of thousands of clones, less than 20% seen once. Notes on this clone: What it binds is unknown.

Sample: naive CD4+ T cells from blood. The clonotype originates from a man aged 18 to 30 in good health. This chain joins TRBV5-4 and TRBJ2-5; weak D call: TRBD1 (6 bases). The CDR3 DNA reads TGTGCCAGCAGCTTAGGACTCGCAGGGGTAGAGACCCAGTACTTC. Protein sequence: CASSLGLAGVETQYF. Combining the CDR3 with reference TRBV5-4 and TRBJ2-5 gives the whole variable domain ETGVTQSPTHLIKTRGQQVTLRCSSQSGHNTVSWYQQALGQGPQFIFQYYREEENGRGNFPPRFSGLQFPNYSSELNVNALELDDSALYLCASSLGLAGVETQYFGPGTRLLVL.